A single sample gave rise to the 17 T cell receptor beta chains below, sequenced in a study of cytomegalovirus exposure and HLA in healthy donors. Primers for the PCR totalled 60 Vbeta and 13 Jbeta. This table comes from immunoSEQ multiplex PCR, and its TCRdb copy is limited to in-frame clones, with some not included. The data show roughly 170,000 clones, roughly three quarters seen once. The sample consisted of PBMCs. Source of these receptors: a woman in her forties or fifties in good health and CMV-seropositive.

V is TRBV15 and J is TRBJ1-3; D gene uncertain. Between the trimmed V and J ends, which lost 6 bases and 0 bases, there was a span of 9 bases. The germline V gene has CDR1 LNHNV and CDR2 YYDKDF (reference sequence). The CDR3 sequence is 14 residues long. The CDR3 loop reads CATRSSSSGNTIYF. The CDR3 DNA sequence: TGTGCCACCAGGTCATCGAGCTCTGGAAACACCATATATTTT.

The V call is TRBV5-6, the J call TRBJ1-4; D possibly corresponds to TRBD1 (5 bases). The CDR3 has 15 amino acids. Trimming shortened V by 5 bases and J by 8 bases, and 19 bases separated the two germline ends. The germline V gene encodes CDR1 SGHDT and CDR2 YYEEEE. Written as DNA, the CDR3 is TGTGCCAGCAGTTACCAGCGGGGGGTAGGCGAAAAACTGTTTTTT. Protein product: CASSYQRGVGEKLFF.

The V gene is TRBV23-1, the J gene TRBJ2-1; D is perhaps TRBD2 (6 bases). Being an ORF, TRBV23-1 has a function that is uncertain. The V gene lost 8 bases and the J gene lost 3 bases, with 14 bases spanning the gap. The CDR3 loop spans 14 amino acids. The CDR3 coding sequence is TGCGCCAGCTGGGACTCGTCGATCTACAATGAGCAGTTCTTC. This sequence encodes CASWDSSIYNEQFF.

The chain carries TRBV6-6 and TRBJ2-5; 11 bases agree with TRBD1. Near its end, the DNA agrees better with TRBJ2-7, so the J call may be wrong. Germline lookup yields CDR1 MNHNY and CDR2 SVGAGI (reference sequence). The CDR3 loop spans 15 amino acids. The CDR3 protein is CASSYSDRGPYEQYF. In DNA, the CDR3 is TGTGCCAGCAGTTACTCGGACAGGGGGCCCTACGAGCAGTACTTC.

The J gene is TRBJ2-5, the V gene TRBV14, with D hard to call. Trimming pared 2 bases from V and 7 bases from J, leaving 20 bases between. The germline V gene has CDR1 SGHDN and CDR2 FVKESK. This CDR3 is built from 16 residues. Here the CDR3 reads CASSQQKPPTLGTQYF. The DNA of the CDR3 is TGTGCCAGCAGCCAACAAAAGCCCCCGACATTAGGGACCCAGTACTTC.

V gene TRBV2 combines with J gene TRBJ2-7; 11 bases are a match to TRBD1. The CDR3 consists of 14 residues. V trimming: 6 bases; J trimming: 1 base; junction bases outside the gene matches: 2. Germline lookup yields CDR1 SNHLY and CDR2 FYNNEI. CDR3 nucleotide sequence: TGTGCCAGCAGCCGGGACAGGGGGTCCTACGAGCAGTACTTC. This codes for CASSRDRGSYEQYF.

The chain links TRBV6-1 to TRBJ1-6, with D maybe TRBD1 (6 bases). This CDR3 spans 18 amino acids. V lost 2 bases and J 6 bases, leaving 20 bases between the germline ends. From germline, CDR1 is MNHNS and CDR2 SASEGT. CDR3: CASSEIRTEIKPNSPLHF. The CDR3 DNA follows: TGTGCCAGCAGTGAAATTCGGACAGAAATAAAACCTAATTCACCCCTCCACTTT.

The chain joins TRBV10-3 to TRBJ1-2; 9 bases map to TRBD1. The CDR3 is 16 amino acids. Germline lookup yields CDR1 ENHRY and CDR2 SYGVKD. With 3 bases clipped from V and 5 bases from J, the junction kept 10 bases outside the gene matches. CDR3 sequence (DNA): TGTGCCATCAGTGAAGTAGAACCGGGACAGGGATATGGCTACACCTTC. Translation gives CAISEVEPGQGYGYTF.

The chain employs TRBV4-1 and TRBJ1-2; D is uncertain. This CDR3 comprises 14 residues. The V end was cut by 0 bases, the J end by 8 bases, with 13 bases between. The V gene's germline CDR1 is MGHRA and CDR2 YSYEKL. This CDR3 reads CASSQEPSLRGYTF. DNA for the CDR3: TGCGCCAGCAGCCAAGAACCTTCCTTGCGAGGCTACACCTTC.

The rearrangement uses TRBV13 and TRBJ2-5; 14 bases are shared with TRBD2. In germline, CDR1 is PRHDT, CDR2 FYEKMQ (reference sequence). J gave up 4 bases and V 5 bases, and 6 bases lay outside the gene matches. This CDR3 is built from 16 residues. CDR3 sequence reads: CASSPRLAGGLETQYF. As DNA, the CDR3 is TGTGCCAGCAGCCCCAGACTAGCGGGGGGGCTAGAGACCCAGTACTTC. Looking up the rest from reference TRBV13 and TRBJ2-5 gives the full variable domain: AAGVIQSPRHLIKEKRETATLKCYPIPRHDTVYWYQQGPGQDPQFLISFYEKMQSDKGSIPDRFSAQQFSDYHSELNMSSLELGDSALYFCASSPRLAGGLETQYFGPGTRLLVL.

The rearrangement uses TRBV5-1 and TRBJ1-1, with a tentative D call TRBD1 (6 bases). Trimming left V 0 bases short and J 3 bases short, with 9 bases between. There are 14 residues in the CDR3. The germline gives CDR1 SGHRS, CDR2 YFSETQ. The CDR3 region is CASSLDRADTEAFF. CDR3 coding DNA: TGCGCCAGCAGCTTGGACAGGGCCGACACTGAAGCTTTCTTT.

This chain joins TRBV4-2 and TRBJ1-6; no reliable D call. The CDR3 loop spans 18 amino acids. The V end was cut by 2 bases, the J end by 9 bases, with 23 bases between. In germline, CDR1 is LGHNA, CDR2 YNFKEQ. The CDR3 DNA is TGTGCCAGCAGCCAACCTTTTACAAGCGGGAAGGACGGTTCACCCCTCCACTTT. It translates to CASSQPFTSGKDGSPLHF.

This clone was counted only a few times. The chain links TRBV5-6 to TRBJ1-2; D unresolved. The CDR3 length is 15 residues. CDR1 is SGHDT, CDR2 YYEEEE, per germline. V lost 6 bases, J lost 8 bases, and 23 bases lay in between. The DNA for the CDR3 is TGTGCCAGCACAATCTTATACGGGAGTATTAGCGGCTACACCTTC. Translated, it gives CASTILYGSISGYTF.

V gene TRBV6-1 combines with J gene TRBJ2-5; the D gene is possibly TRBD2 (6 bases). TRBJ2-7 explains the end of the DNA better; the J call may be wrong. Germline CDR1 and CDR2: MNHNS and SASEGT. CDR3 length equals 18 residues. The CDR3 sequence is CASSETWRGWAAPYEQYF. The CDR3 DNA reads TGTGCCAGCAGTGAAACCTGGCGGGGCTGGGCCGCCCCCTACGAGCAGTACTTC.

The gene calls are TRBV29-1 and TRBJ2-3; D unresolved. Trimming shortened V by 4 bases and J by 0 bases, and 5 bases separated the two germline ends. The CDR3 runs 12 residues. Germline-derived CDR1 and CDR2 are SQVTM and ANQGSEA. CDR3 DNA sequence: TGCAGCGTTGGGCCCAGCACAGATACGCAGTATTTT. This sequence encodes CSVGPSTDTQYF.

J is TRBJ2-7 and V is TRBV6-5; 8 bases map to TRBD1. This CDR3 has 14 residues. V lost 6 bases to trimming and J lost 1 base; unmatched junction nucleotides: 5. Germline CDR1 and CDR2: MNHEY and SVGAGI. CDR3 region: CASRSYRGSYEQYF. CDR3 DNA sequence: TGTGCCAGCAGGTCCTACAGGGGGTCCTACGAGCAGTACTTC.

This clone came up once. The V gene is TRBV2, the J gene TRBJ2-1, with 8 bases lining up with TRBD2. The CDR3 is made up of 15 amino acids. CDR1 SNHLY and CDR2 FYNNEI come from the germline V gene. V gave up 7 bases and J gave up 9 bases; unmatched junction bases: 14. For the CDR3, the DNA is TGTGCCAGCACCTTTGGGACTAGTTTTATTCGTGAGCAGTTCTTC. Translated, it gives CASTFGTSFIREQFF.